One sample yielded the 15 T cell receptor beta chains listed below, sequenced in a study of vaccination effects on CD4 cells after COVID-19. Using viral peptide pools, the ViraFEST assay grew out antigen-specific CD4+ T cells prior to sequencing. Culture lasted 10 days before CD4+ T cell isolation. Participants were vaccinated with two doses of either the BNT162b2 or mRNA-1273 vaccine. Antigens for these TCRs are unknown. The data were produced by immunoSEQ multiplex PCR, yet TCRdb's version contains in-frame clones alone and is incomplete. The sample shows about 33,000 clones, almost 85% of them seen only once. This specimen consisted of CD4+ T cells from PBMCs cultured with HCoV-NL63 spike peptides, obtained after COVID-19 vaccination. These receptors came from a human donor who received a COVID-19 vaccine. Some clones in this sample may be carry-over from other donors' samples.

The V and J genes are TRBV19 and TRBJ1-5; TRBD1 matches 8 bases. The CDR3 runs to 15 residues. V shed 5 bases, J shed 3 bases, and the junction held 6 bases outside the gene matches. Germline values: CDR1 LNHDA, CDR2 SQIVND (reference sequence). The CDR3 DNA reads as TGTGCCAGTAGTCCACGGACAGGGTTCAATCAGCCCCAGCATTTT. Translated: CASSPRTGFNQPQHF.

The J gene is TRBJ1-5, the V gene TRBV19; 10 bases are a match to TRBD1. From germline, CDR1 is LNHDA and CDR2 SQIVND (reference sequence). Germline trimming cut 6 bases from V and 0 bases from J; bases unmatched to any gene: 2. The CDR3 totals 15 residues. CDR3 DNA: TGTGCCAGTAGCAGACAGGGGGCTAGCAATCAGCCCCAGCATTTT. This gives the protein CASSRQGASNQPQHF.

A few counts support this clone. The chain uses TRBV3-1 (or the pseudogene TRBV3-2) and TRBJ1-3; D unresolved. Trimming took off 4 bases at V and 4 bases at J, with 8 bases between the two ends. The CDR3 spans 13 residues. Germline CDR1 LGHDT, CDR2 YNNKEL (reference sequence). CDR3 region: CASSLALGNTIYF. The DNA of the CDR3 is TGTGCCAGCAGCCTGGCCCTCGGAAACACCATATATTTT.

This clone was observed a single time. The CDR3 DNA reads as TGTGCCAGCAGCTTTGGACAGGAGCTATATGGCTACACCTTC. As protein: CASSFGQELYGYTF. The chain couples TRBV5-6 to TRBJ1-2; 7 positions match TRBD1. Germline V CDR1 and CDR2: SGHDT, YYEEEE. V lost 2 bases, J lost 5 bases, and 6 bases stayed unmatched. There are 14 residues in the CDR3.

V and J are TRBV5-4 and TRBJ2-1, with TRBD1 matching over 12 bases. The V segment lost 6 bases and the J segment 9 bases; nucleotides outside the gene matches: 13. Germline CDR1 reads SGHNT; CDR2 reads YYREEE (reference sequence). The CDR3 has 16 residues. The chain's CDR3 is CASIPGGDRGRGEQFF. The CDR3 DNA follows: TGTGCCAGCATCCCCGGGGGGGACAGGGGGCGCGGTGAGCAGTTCTTC.

The chain couples TRBV24-1 to TRBJ2-5, with 7 bases lining up with TRBD2. Germline V gene sequence: CDR1 KGHDR, CDR2 SFDVKD. J lost 1 base, V lost 5 bases, and 0 bases had no gene match. The CDR3 contains 13 residues. The CDR3 here is CATSGGSQETQYF. CDR3 in DNA: TGTGCCACCAGTGGCGGGAGCCAAGAGACCCAGTACTTC.

This clone was counted between two and nine times. The CDR3 sequence: CASSLGGSGNTIYF. The CDR3 nucleotides are TGTGCCAGCAGCTTAGGGGGCTCTGGAAACACCATATATTTT. V usage is TRBV7-3 and J usage is TRBJ1-3; maybe TRBD1 (5 bases). The germline CDR1 and CDR2 sequences are SGHTA and FQGTGA. With 2 bases removed from V and 0 bases from J, the gap between germline ends came to 5 bases. The CDR3 runs 14 residues.

A few counts support this clone. CDR3 sequence: CASSTGDFPYEQYV. CDR3 bases: TGTGCCAGTAGTACCGGGGACTTTCCCTACGAGCAGTACGTC. J is TRBJ2-7 and V is TRBV19; tentative D call: TRBD2 (6 bases). Germline CDR1 is LNHDA and CDR2 is SQIVND (reference sequence). V lost 4 bases to trimming and J lost 2 bases, with 12 bases between them. The CDR3 consists of 14 residues.

The V gene is TRBV7-2, the J gene TRBJ2-5, with D hard to call. The germline CDR1 and CDR2 sequences are SGHTA and FQGNSA. V shed 5 bases and J shed 2 bases, with 18 bases lying between them. This CDR3 region has 16 residues. The CDR3, as DNA: TGTGCCAGCAGCCCAAGACATTCGTCCCTACAAGAGACCCAGTACTTC. Its translation is CASSPRHSSLQETQYF.

This clone was picked up one time. The V and J genes are TRBV18 and TRBJ1-1, with unresolved D. The germline V gene encodes CDR1 KGHSH and CDR2 LQKENI. Trimming pared 4 bases from V and 1 base from J, leaving 10 bases between. The CDR3 extends over 14 amino acids. In nucleotides, the CDR3 is TGTGCCAGCTCACGATCGTCCGAGAACACTGAAGCTTTCTTT. Encoded protein: CASSRSSENTEAFF.

This sequence joins TRBV3-1 (or the pseudogene TRBV3-2) and TRBJ1-3; D call uncertain. The CDR3 is 14 residues long. Germline CDR1 reads LGHDT; CDR2 reads YNNKEL (reference sequence). Trimming took off 0 bases at V and 5 bases at J, with 8 bases between the two ends. CDR3: CASSQDLGRNTIYF. The CDR3 DNA is TGTGCCAGCAGCCAAGATTTGGGTAGAAACACCATATATTTT.

The J gene is TRBJ2-5, the V gene TRBV5-1, with 7 bases lining up with TRBD1. In germline, CDR1 is SGHRS, CDR2 YFSETQ. J lost 2 bases, V lost 1 base, and 5 bases had no gene match. The CDR3 is made up of 15 amino acids. This CDR3 reads CASSLTGAPQETQYF. The DNA of the CDR3 is TGCGCCAGCAGCTTGACAGGGGCACCGCAAGAGACCCAGTACTTC.

The CDR3 protein is CASSPLDRGNSPLHF. The CDR3 bases are TGTGCCAGCTCACCCTTAGACAGGGGGAATTCACCCCTCCACTTT. The chain links TRBV18 to TRBJ1-6; 9 bases agree with TRBD1. This CDR3 has 15 residues. CDR1 and CDR2 (germline): KGHSH, LQKENI. V dropped 3 bases and J dropped 7; count of bases not matched to a gene: 4.

DNA of the CDR3: TGTGCCAGCAGCCAAGGTGGGACTAACTACAATGAGCAGTTCTTC. Its translation is CASSQGGTNYNEQFF. V and J are TRBV3-1 (or the pseudogene TRBV3-2) and TRBJ2-1, with 7 bases identical to TRBD2. The V and J ends lost 1 base and 3 bases, in that order; junction bases with no gene match: 3. The CDR3 contains 15 residues. Germline V lookup: CDR1 LGHDT, CDR2 YNNKEL (reference sequence).

The CDR3 nucleotides read TGTGCCAGCAGCGTAGCCGCTTGGGGAGAGCAGTACGTC. Translated: CASSVAAWGEQYV. The V call is TRBV9, the J call TRBJ2-7; D uncertain. The CDR3 length is 13 residues. V was cut by 0 bases and J by 7 bases, with 11 bases left in between. The germline V gene has CDR1 SGDLS and CDR2 YYNGEE.